These T cell receptor beta chains were read from a single sample in a study of tumor-infiltrating lymphocytes in oesophageal squamous cell carcinoma. TCRdb processed the PCR reads anew with MiXCR; each CDR3 protein has one entry. The sample records roughly 14,000 distinct CDR3 sequences, almost 50% being singletons. Material: blood. The receptor set was obtained from a male donor with esophageal squamous cell carcinoma. Both conserved end residues are part of each CDR3. A D gene is named only where the DNA matches it firmly.

d_gene: -
j_gene: TRBJ1-2
v_gene: TRBV10-3
CDR3aa: CAIRSGDAIGYTF

d_gene: -
j_gene: TRBJ2-4
v_gene: TRBV7-4
CDR3aa: CASSHLESPLHF

d_gene: -
j_gene: TRBJ1-1
v_gene: TRBV6-6
CDR3aa: CASKPGPGSAEAFF

d_gene: -
j_gene: -
v_gene: TRBV6-8
CDR3aa: CASSYGTGIGGGYTF

d_gene: -
j_gene: TRBJ1-1
v_gene: TRBV28
CDR3aa: CASSPYAGTMNTEAFF

d_gene: TRBD2
j_gene: TRBJ2-1
v_gene: TRBV27
CDR3aa: CASKLAGGHEQFF

d_gene: -
j_gene: TRBJ1-1
v_gene: TRBV6-6
CDR3aa: CASSAGLLNTEAFF

d_gene: TRBD2
j_gene: TRBJ2-1
v_gene: TRBV9
CDR3aa: CASSVPPGGGDEQFF

d_gene: TRBD2
j_gene: TRBJ2-3
v_gene: TRBV9
CDR3aa: CASSLSGSDADTQYF

d_gene: -
j_gene: TRBJ2-6
v_gene: TRBV24-1
CDR3aa: CATSDPSGSGANVLTF

d_gene: -
j_gene: TRBJ1-1
v_gene: TRBV7-8
CDR3aa: CASSLEQTRKAFF

d_gene: -
j_gene: TRBJ2-1
v_gene: TRBV28
CDR3aa: CASSFPNEQFF

d_gene: TRBD1
j_gene: TRBJ1-4
v_gene: TRBV7-1
CDR3aa: CASSTDRGREKLFF

d_gene: -
j_gene: -
v_gene: TRBV7-9
CDR3aa: CASSLARGKYGYTF

d_gene: -
j_gene: TRBJ2-3
v_gene: TRBV7-3
CDR3aa: CASSRRHSTDTQYF

d_gene: TRBD1
j_gene: TRBJ2-1
v_gene: TRBV7-9
CDR3aa: CASSPRSGQTSYNEQFF

d_gene: -
j_gene: -
v_gene: TRBV6-1
CDR3aa: CASTRGRGRRTETQYF

d_gene: TRBD1
j_gene: -
v_gene: TRBV28
CDR3aa: CASSLPGTGDSYEQYF

d_gene: TRBD1
j_gene: -
v_gene: TRBV28
CDR3aa: CASTPPPGQGYEQYF

d_gene: -
j_gene: TRBJ1-1
v_gene: TRBV19
CDR3aa: CASSIDGKGTESFF

d_gene: -
j_gene: TRBJ2-1
v_gene: TRBV6-6
CDR3aa: CASSYDQYSRNEQFF

d_gene: -
j_gene: TRBJ2-3
v_gene: TRBV25-1
CDR3aa: CASSEDADTQYF

d_gene: -
j_gene: TRBJ2-7
v_gene: TRBV4-3
CDR3aa: CASSQDLGYEQYF

d_gene: TRBD2
j_gene: TRBJ2-3
v_gene: TRBV7-6
CDR3aa: CASSLGTSGRTDTQYF

d_gene: TRBD2
j_gene: -
v_gene: TRBV5-1
CDR3aa: CASSLGTSLYYNEQFF

d_gene: TRBD2
j_gene: -
v_gene: TRBV28
CDR3aa: CATLAGVSYNEQFF

d_gene: -
j_gene: TRBJ1-2
v_gene: TRBV7-9
CDR3aa: CASSLGRGDGYTF

d_gene: -
j_gene: TRBJ2-4
v_gene: TRBV7-8
CDR3aa: CASSLDRWMAKNIQYF

d_gene: TRBD2
j_gene: TRBJ2-3
v_gene: TRBV18
CDR3aa: CASSPPSGSLTDTQYF

d_gene: -
j_gene: TRBJ2-5
v_gene: TRBV28
CDR3aa: CASSLLGRIPETQYF

d_gene: -
j_gene: -
v_gene: TRBV28
CDR3aa: CASSYLRNEQFF

d_gene: TRBD1
j_gene: TRBJ1-1
v_gene: TRBV25-1
CDR3aa: CASSEGDRVTEAFF

d_gene: TRBD1
j_gene: TRBJ1-6
v_gene: TRBV28
CDR3aa: CASSFKRGDSSYNSPLHF

d_gene: TRBD1
j_gene: TRBJ2-7
v_gene: TRBV4-3
CDR3aa: CASSQGTGMNYEQYF

d_gene: -
j_gene: TRBJ1-2
v_gene: TRBV28
CDR3aa: CASSLDLNYGYTF

d_gene: TRBD2
j_gene: TRBJ2-3
v_gene: TRBV7-2
CDR3aa: CASSSRLAGLSTDTQYF

d_gene: -
j_gene: TRBJ1-5
v_gene: TRBV28
CDR3aa: CASSLPGGLGPDYSNQPQHF

d_gene: -
j_gene: TRBJ1-4
v_gene: TRBV5-6
CDR3aa: CASSFTVTEKLFF

d_gene: -
j_gene: TRBJ2-5
v_gene: TRBV7-6
CDR3aa: CASSLVGLGSGEQYF

d_gene: -
j_gene: TRBJ1-1
v_gene: TRBV7-2
CDR3aa: CASSWQGYTEAFF

d_gene: TRBD2
j_gene: TRBJ2-3
v_gene: TRBV9
CDR3aa: CASSVYQLAGVDTQYF

d_gene: TRBD2
j_gene: TRBJ2-1
v_gene: TRBV7-3
CDR3aa: CASSSTGTSYNEQFF

d_gene: -
j_gene: TRBJ2-4
v_gene: TRBV7-3
CDR3aa: CASSLMGKLNIQYF

d_gene: TRBD2
j_gene: TRBJ2-3
v_gene: TRBV10-3
CDR3aa: CAILAGGEADTQYF

d_gene: TRBD2
j_gene: -
v_gene: TRBV7-4
CDR3aa: CASSPSGRDEQFF